This T cell receptor (beta chain) came from a study of PD-L1 blockade in urothelial cancer. The time point: pretreatment peripheral blood. Germline V lookup: CDR1 MNHEY, CDR2 SMNVEV (reference sequence). This CDR3 is 12 amino acids long. Trimming shortened V by 5 bases and J by 5 bases, and 9 bases separated the two germline ends. Produced via immunoSEQ multiplex PCR; TCRdb's table is partial and in-frame only. This table holds tens of thousands of clones, roughly 90% found once. The rearrangement links TRBV27 to TRBJ1-1; D not resolved. The sample was PBMCs, taken around atezolizumab (anti-PD-L1) treatment. This TCR derives from a man in his fifties or sixties with urothelial cancer. Written as DNA, the CDR3 is TGTGCCAGCAGTAGACCCGGGACTGAAGCTTTCTTT. This codes for CASSRPGTEAFF.